The 13 T cell receptor beta chains listed next were all sequenced from one sample in a study of cytomegalovirus exposure and HLA in healthy donors. The PCR ran on 60 Vbeta and 13 Jbeta primers. TCRdb's copy holds only in-frame clones and misses some; the assay was immunoSEQ multiplex PCR. The data contain about 130,000 clones, approximately 61% of them singletons. The sequencing input was PBMCs. These receptors were obtained from a woman between 40 and 50 years old in good health and CMV-seronegative.

This rearrangement joins TRBV7-9 to TRBJ1-2, with D maybe TRBD1 (6 bases). Germline V gives CDR1 SEHNR, CDR2 FQNEAQ (reference sequence). Trimming stripped 1 base from V and 4 bases from J, with 19 bases between. The CDR3 runs to 17 residues. The CDR3 nucleotides are TGTGCCAGCAGCTTAGATCACAGTGGGGGGGCTAGCTATGGCTACACCTTC. Translation: CASSLDHSGGASYGYTF.

This chain joins TRBV19 and TRBJ2-2, with 9 bases lining up with TRBD1. The CDR3 has 16 residues. Germline values: CDR1 LNHDA, CDR2 SQIVND (reference sequence). The J segment lost 1 base and the V segment lost 8 bases, leaving 8 bases of the junction unmatched. CDR3 loop: CASSASDRGNTGELFF. The CDR3 bases are TGTGCCAGTTCTGCCTCGGACAGGGGGAACACCGGGGAGCTGTTTTTT.

The chain uses TRBV5-1 and TRBJ2-7; 8 nucleotides line up with TRBD1. Trimming cost V 3 bases and J 3 bases; bases outside gene matches: 2. Germline CDR1 and CDR2: SGHRS and YFSETQ. The CDR3 sequence is 13 residues long. CDR3 amino acids: CASSSGQGYEQYF. The CDR3 nucleotides read TGCGCCAGCAGCTCAGGACAGGGCTACGAGCAGTACTTC.

The chain combines TRBV23-1 with TRBJ2-3, with 9 bases identical to TRBD1. TRBV23-1 is an ORF, with its function uncertain. This CDR3 is 17 amino acids long. The J segment lost 4 bases and the V segment lost 10 bases, leaving 18 bases of the junction unmatched. CDR3 loop: CATRAHLQGAGSDTQYF. CDR3 in DNA: TGCGCCACGAGAGCCCATTTACAGGGGGCAGGTTCAGATACGCAGTATTTT.

This clone was counted between two and nine times. The J gene is TRBJ1-2, the V gene TRBV14; TRBD1 might be the D (5 bases). Germline V gene data show CDR1 as SGHDN and CDR2 as FVKESK. The CDR3 covers 12 residues. Trimming removed 1 base at V and 11 bases at J, with 11 bases between. CDR3 region: CASSQGWGGYTF. The CDR3 DNA sequence: TGTGCCAGCAGCCAAGGGTGGGGCGGTTACACCTTC.

There are a few counts of this clone. The chain is built from TRBV5-8 and TRBJ2-7, with 7 bases fitting TRBD1. The trim removed 0 bases at V and 4 bases at J, leaving 7 bases unmatched. Germline lookup yields CDR1 SGHTS and CDR2 YDEGEE. This CDR3 has 15 residues. CDR3 DNA sequence: TGTGCCAGCAGCTTGGAACAGGGGACGGCGTACGAGCAGTACTTC. This gives the protein CASSLEQGTAYEQYF.

This clone was counted between two and nine times. The CDR3 DNA sequence: TGTGCCAGCAGCCAAAGGCAGGTCACTCAGCCCCAGCATTTT. This sequence encodes CASSQRQVTQPQHF. J is TRBJ1-5 and V is TRBV4-2; the D is unclear. CDR1 and CDR2 from the germline V gene are LGHNA and YNFKEQ. Trimming removed 2 bases from V and 6 bases from J, with 11 bases in between. The CDR3 extends over 14 amino acids.

This chain uses TRBV28 with TRBJ1-5; 8 bases map to TRBD1. The CDR3 is made up of 15 amino acids. CDR1 and CDR2 from the germline V gene are MDHEN and SYDVKM. The J segment lost 6 bases and the V segment lost 0 bases, leaving 4 bases of the junction unmatched. The CDR3, as DNA: TGTGCCAGCAGTTTATGGACAGGGGCTGCTCAGCCCCAGCATTTT. Its protein is CASSLWTGAAQPQHF.

The V and J genes are TRBV11-2 and TRBJ1-2, with TRBD1 matching over 8 bases. V lost 4 bases, J lost 1 base, and 5 bases stayed unmatched. This CDR3 has 15 residues. Looked up from germline, CDR1 is SGHAT and CDR2 is FQNNGV. CDR3 nucleotides: TGTGCCAGCAGCTCGGGACAGGATTATAACTATGGCTACACCTTC. Translation: CASSSGQDYNYGYTF.

Turning to this clone: Other DNA sequences in the same sample also yield this CDR3. V gene TRBV5-1 combines with J gene TRBJ2-1; possibly TRBD2 for D (6 bases). Germline assignment: CDR1 SGHRS and CDR2 YFSETQ. The CDR3 contains 15 residues. With 0 bases removed from V and 0 bases from J, the gap between germline ends came to 7 bases. CDR3 protein: CASSLAGSSYNEQFF. CDR3 nucleotide sequence: TGCGCCAGCAGCTTGGCCGGGAGCTCCTACAATGAGCAGTTCTTC.

This sequence joins TRBV28 and TRBJ2-7, with 9 bases matching TRBD1. CDR1 MDHEN and CDR2 SYDVKM come from the germline V gene. The CDR3 has 13 residues. J lost 6 bases, V lost 10 bases, and 10 bases had no gene match. CDR3 sequence: CAILDRGTGEQYF. The CDR3 DNA follows: TGTGCCATCCTCGACAGGGGGACTGGCGAGCAGTACTTC.

This chain joins TRBV20-1 and TRBJ1-2; D is ambiguous. Germline V gene data show CDR1 as DFQATT and CDR2 as SNEGSKA (reference sequence). Trimming pared 5 bases from V and 8 bases from J, leaving 3 bases between. The CDR3 is 8 amino acids. In DNA form, the CDR3 reads TGCAGTGCTTCGGGCTACACCTTC. It specifies CSASGYTF.

The count of this clone is one. The V call is TRBV19, the J call TRBJ1-1, with TRBD1 as a possible D gene (6 bases). Trimming left V 6 bases short and J 1 base short, with 12 bases between. The CDR3 has 14 residues. Per germline, CDR1 LNHDA and CDR2 SQIVND (reference sequence). The CDR3 DNA follows: TGTGCCAGTAGCATTTCCAGGGGGAACACTGAAGCTTTCTTT. Protein sequence: CASSISRGNTEAFF.